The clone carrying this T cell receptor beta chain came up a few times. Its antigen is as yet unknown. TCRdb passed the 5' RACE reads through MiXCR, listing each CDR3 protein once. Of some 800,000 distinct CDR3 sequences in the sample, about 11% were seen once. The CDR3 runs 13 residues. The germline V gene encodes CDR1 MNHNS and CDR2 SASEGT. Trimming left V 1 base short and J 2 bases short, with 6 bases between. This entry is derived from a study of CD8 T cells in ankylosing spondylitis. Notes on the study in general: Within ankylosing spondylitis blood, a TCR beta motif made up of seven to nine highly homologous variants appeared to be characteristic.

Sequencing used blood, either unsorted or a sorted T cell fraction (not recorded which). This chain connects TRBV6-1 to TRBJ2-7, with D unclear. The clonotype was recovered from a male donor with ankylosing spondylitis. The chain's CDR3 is CASSEDGPYEQYF. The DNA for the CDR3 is TGTGCCAGCAGTGAAGACGGTCCCTACGAGCAGTACTTC.